A selection of T cell receptor beta chains follows, all from one sample in a study of human T cells and chemical hapten exposure. TCRdb ran MiXCR on the RACE reads and lists one entry per CDR3 protein. The table shows about 380,000 distinct CDR3 sequences, with around 6% occurring only once. The sequencing used whole blood, collected in connection with sensitization to the hapten diphenylcyclopropenone (DPC). These receptors all come from a woman between 18 and 29 years old with alopecia areata. Some clones in this sample may be carry-over from other donors' samples. CDR3s include the opening cysteine and the closing phenylalanine or tryptophan. The D gene is left open where the match is weak. Clone size is shown for a subset of rows, as once, few, many or a class of expanded clone.

NA,TRBJ2-2,15,NA,TRBV4-1,TGCGCCAGCAGCCAAGCCCAGCCGGTCACCGGGGAGCTGTTTTTT,CASSQAQPVTGELFF
few,TRBJ1-2,13,NA,TRBV6-6,TGTGCCAGCACCCCCACTGGGGGGCTAGGCTACACCTTC,CASTPTGGLGYTF
many,TRBJ2-2,12,NA,TRBV12-3/TRBV12-4,TGTGCCAGCAGCCGGAACACCGGGGAGCTGTTTTTT,CASSRNTGELFF
many,TRBJ2-3,12,NA,TRBV7-9,TGTGCCAGCAGGATTTTAGGAGATACGCAGTATTTT,CASRILGDTQYF
many,TRBJ1-5,17,TRBD1,TRBV28,TGTGCCAGCAGCCCGGGACAGGGGGCGGATAGCAATCAGCCCCAGCATTTT,CASSPGQGADSNQPQHF
NA,TRBJ1-1,12,NA,TRBV29-1,TGCAGCGTGACTCAAGTGAACACTGAAGCTTTCTTT,CSVTQVNTEAFF
many,TRBJ1-5,18,NA,TRBV27,TGTGCCAGCAGTCCACATGGGACACGATTTAGGGGGATCCAGCCCCAGCATTTT,CASSPHGTRFRGIQPQHF
many,TRBJ1-2,15,NA,TRBV12-3/TRBV12-4,TGTGCCAGCAGCCTAACCCTCGGAAGTCTTTATGGCTACACCTTC,CASSLTLGSLYGYTF
many,TRBJ2-4,14,TRBD2,TRBV12-3/TRBV12-4,TGTGCCAGCAGTTTCTTGGGACTAGTCTTCATTCAGTACTTC,CASSFLGLVFIQYF
NA,TRBJ2-3,14,NA,TRBV5-1,TGCGCCAGCACGGACCGTGGAAGCACAGATACGCAGTATTTT,CASTDRGSTDTQYF
many,TRBJ1-4,16,TRBD1,TRBV7-2,TGTGCCAGCAGCTTACAGATTGGACAGGCTAATGAAAAACTGTTTTTT,CASSLQIGQANEKLFF
many,TRBJ2-3,16,NA,TRBV6-5,TGTGCCAGCAGCTTACAACCGCTACCAGAGGCAGATACGCAGTATTTT,CASSLQPLPEADTQYF
few,TRBJ2-1,14,NA,TRBV28,TGTGCCAGCACCCGCTATGGGGCCTACGGAGAGCAGTTCTTC,CASTRYGAYGEQFF
few,TRBJ2-1,11,NA,TRBV29-1,TGCAGCGTGCACTCCCACAATGAGCAGTTCTTC,CSVHSHNEQFF
many,TRBJ1-5,14,NA,TRBV19,TGTGCCAGTAGTATCGGGCAACTAAATCAGCCCCAGCATTTT,CASSIGQLNQPQHF
many,TRBJ1-5,12,NA,TRBV20-1,TGCAGTGCCTCCGTTTCGTATCAGCCCCAGCATTTT,CSASVSYQPQHF
NA,TRBJ1-1,15,NA,TRBV7-9,TGTGCCAGCAGCGCGAAGGGGACCATGAACACTGAAGCTTTCTTT,CASSAKGTMNTEAFF
few,TRBJ2-1,15,TRBD2,TRBV9,TGTGCCAGCAGCGTAGTAAGCGGGGGGGCAGTTGAGCAGTTCTTC,CASSVVSGGAVEQFF
few,TRBJ1-4,16,TRBD1,TRBV7-6,TGTGCCAGCAGCTTCCGGACAGGGCTGTTGAATGAAAAACTGTTTTTT,CASSFRTGLLNEKLFF
few,TRBJ2-5,19,TRBD2,TRBV4-2,TGTGCCAGCAGCCAAGATACCAGCGGGGAGGCATTTATCCAAGAGACCCAGTACTTC,CASSQDTSGEAFIQETQYF
NA,TRBJ1-1,15,NA,TRBV11-2,TGTGCCAGCAGCTACCAACAGGGTCGACTCGGTGAAGCTTTCTTT,CASSYQQGRLGEAFF
many,TRBJ1-3,10,NA,TRBV7-9,TGTGCCAGCAGCCGAAACACCATATATTTT,CASSRNTIYF
NA,TRBJ1-4,12,NA,TRBV2,TGTGCCAGCAGTGAAAACGGAGAAAAACTGTTTTTT,CASSENGEKLFF
few,TRBJ1-5,15,NA,TRBV7-2,TGTGCCAGCAGCCAGGGGTTTACGGGCAATCAGCCCCAGCATTTT,CASSQGFTGNQPQHF
few,TRBJ2-3,15,NA,TRBV12-3/TRBV12-4,TGTGCCAGCAGTAGAAGGGACTTCAGCACAGATACGCAGTATTTT,CASSRRDFSTDTQYF
many,TRBJ1-2,15,TRBD1,TRBV6-5,TGTGCCAGCAGTTCGCCGGGACAGGGGAACTATGGCTACACCTTC,CASSSPGQGNYGYTF
many,TRBJ1-2,15,NA,TRBV4-2,TGTGCCAGCAGCCAAGATCAGGGGACTGTCTATGGCTACACCTTC,CASSQDQGTVYGYTF
many,TRBJ2-1,14,NA,TRBV6-2/TRBV6-3,TGTGCCAGCAGTTACGGGCCTGGGTACAATGAGCAGTTCTTC,CASSYGPGYNEQFF
many,TRBJ1-5,13,NA,TRBV2,TGTGCCAGCGCGTGGACAACGAATCAGCCCCAGCATTTT,CASAWTTNQPQHF
few,TRBJ2-7,14,TRBD1,TRBV7-9,TGTGCCAGCAGCCCAGGAGACAGGGCCTACGAGCAGTACTTC,CASSPGDRAYEQYF
few,TRBJ2-1,12,NA,TRBV20-1,TGCAGTGCTCCTCCTCTCTACAATGAGCAGTTCTTC,CSAPPLYNEQFF
few,TRBJ2-1,14,NA,TRBV6-2/TRBV6-3,TGTGCCAGCAGTTACTCGCCCTATTACAATGAGCAGTTCTTC,CASSYSPYYNEQFF
NA,TRBJ2-2,15,NA,TRBV2,TGTGCCAGCAGCTCGACAGGGAGGTACACCGGGGAGCTGTTTTTT,CASSSTGRYTGELFF